The T cell receptor (beta chain) described here comes from a study of T cells in Graves' hyperthyroidism and ophthalmopathy (dated by TCRdb to about 2019). Regarding the research as a whole: Peripheral blood was sampled at the time of initial diagnosis, prior to any treatment. The approximately 100 discovery patients were divided at random into training and test sets in a 7:3 ratio. In addition, the study compared T-cell repertoires in thyroid tissue and in blood from about 6 Graves' hyperthyroidism patients. According to the paper, TCR Vbeta CDR3 sequencing was carried out on 135 peripheral blood samples, which came from around 43 ophthalmopathy, under 80 hyperthyroidism and roughly 17 progressor patients. Once sampling was done, hyperthyroidism patients were given methimazole at a starting dose of 30 mg daily, whereas ophthalmopathy patients were given high-dose intravenous methylprednisolone. Prospective prediction of ophthalmopathy was tested in an independent validation cohort consisting of 18 to 20 hyperthyroidism patients and more than 15 patients who later progressed to ophthalmopathy. To identify distinguishing TCR V-J signatures, a discovery cohort of around 98 patients was used, comprising 40 to 45 with Graves' ophthalmopathy and roughly 60 with stable Graves' hyperthyroidism.

Stable Graves' hyperthyroidism was defined as the absence of progression to ophthalmopathy over 18 months of follow-up. The hyperthyroidism patients were between 18 and 65 years old and newly diagnosed, with a disease duration of less than 2 months. Patients with uncontrolled infections, other autoimmune diseases, pregnancy or lactation were excluded. Diagnoses relied on clinical symptoms, serum thyroxine and TRAb, thyroid ultrasound and orbital computed tomography. PBMCs were separated from roughly 10 ml of fresh peripheral blood using Ficoll-Paque density gradient centrifugation. Total RNA was extracted using Trizol reagent, and RNA quality was assessed on an Agilent 2100 Bioanalyzer. The CDR3 covers 11 residues, taking in both the cysteine and the phenylalanine. Here the CDR3 DNA is all that survives: 33 bases in frame from base 1. V lost 5 bases and J lost 5 bases; the stretch between them is 6 bases long. CDR1 MNHNS and CDR2 SASEGT are derived from the germline V gene.

The TCR beta CDR3 regions were amplified from the RNA transcripts. A first-round RT-PCR of the TCR CDR3 used the HTBI primer set with the Qiagen OneStep RT-PCR kit. The libraries were constructed in a second round of multiplex PCR and then size-selected and purified. Paired-end sequencing of the libraries was performed with 100 bp reads on an Illumina HiSeq2000. Processing in the source paper ran as follows. SOAPnuke was used to process the raw data, with reads discarded if the reads contained adapters or uncalled bases, had a mean Phred below 15, or lacked an exact constant-primer or identifier match. COPE v1.2.5 was used to merge high-quality paired reads, and clonotypes were defined as unique nucleotide sequences. Clonotypes were aligned to IMGT TRBV, TRBD and TRBJ reference segments using MiTCR v1.1. The analysis included only V-J combinations with a frequency above 0.0001, which together covered 99% to 99.2% of the repertoires. A TCS score was defined as the ratio of F50 (clonal expansion) to E x V (chaos), with BLOSUM62-based TCRdist applied between CDR3 peptides within each V-J. Welch's t-statistics and random forest reduced 450 to 600 V-J features to 10 to 15, which were used in a naive Bayes classifier (R e1071). TCRdb reworked the public reads: Q25 trimming with fastp, MiXCR clone assembly, productive beta chains retained. One record per CDR3 amino acid sequence lists the most common genes and DNA. The V and J calls follow TCRdb's processing rather than the paper's. In this sample the table shows about 210,000 distinct CDR3 sequences, 17% of which occur a single time. Under 65% of the sample is taken by the ten largest.

This clonotype was counted many times. There is no known antigen for this receptor. Base qualities are not at hand, and no much larger clone is one base apart. Beyond this particular receptor, the publication reports: No statistical method was used to fix the sample size in advance, and group allocation was not hidden from the investigators. A 13 V-J signature model separated ophthalmopathy from stable hyperthyroidism, with over 85% sensitivity and around 84% specificity in cross-validation and 80%/75% in testing. Most expanded thyroid clonotypes (frequency above 0.001) were also detected in blood, a finding suggesting that blood repertoires may reflect thyroid immune responses. In validation, the model predicted progression to ophthalmopathy with approximately 71% sensitivity and roughly 72% specificity, a median of about six months before onset.

The chain was built from TRBV6-1 and TRBJ2-5, with the D gene not clear enough to name. The sample taken for sequencing was blood. This sequence was found in a middle-aged man with Graves' hyperthyroidism. The CDR3 protein sequence reads: CASSNGETQYF. The DNA sequence follows: TGTGCCAGCAGTAACGGCGAGACCCAGTACTTC.